The 5 T cell receptor beta chains reported below all come from one sample, sequenced in a study of T-cell reconstitution after alpha-beta-depleted transplantation in children. The authors prepared the TCRbeta library with unique molecular identifiers. TCRdb re-analysed the PCR reads in MiXCR, keeping a single row per CDR3 protein. Here the sample spans some 600,000 distinct CDR3 sequences, 13% being singletons. Sequenced here: PBMCs, mostly from graft donor cells, sampled 360 days after TCRalphabeta/CD19-depleted stem cell transplant. The receptors here all came from a male patient under 18 who had a stem cell transplant for acute myeloid leukemia, so the T cells may come from the graft donor.

The rearrangement links TRBV30 to TRBJ2-7; D remains ambiguous. The CDR3 spans 12 residues. V was trimmed by 1 base and J by 2 bases, leaving 6 bases between them. Germline V gene data show CDR1 as GTSNPN and CDR2 as SVGIG (reference sequence). The CDR3 bases are TGTGCCTGGAGTGGACACCCCTACGAGCAGTACTTC. The encoded protein is CAWSGHPYEQYF.

This clonotype came up many times. V and J are TRBV20-1 and TRBJ2-1, with D unclear. Trimming removed 3 bases at V and 0 bases at J, with 6 bases between. Per the germline V gene, CDR1 is DFQATT and CDR2 is SNEGSKA (reference sequence). This CDR3 is 13 amino acids long. The CDR3 sequence is CSASVSSYNEQFF. The DNA of the CDR3 is TGCAGTGCTAGCGTAAGCTCCTACAATGAGCAGTTCTTC.

Many counts were recorded for this clonotype. The rearrangement uses TRBV20-1 and TRBJ2-3, with 11 bases matching TRBD2. The CDR3 covers 11 residues. Germline CDR1 DFQATT, CDR2 SNEGSKA (reference sequence). The CDR3 region is CRGLAGDTQYF. The CDR3 DNA reads TGCAGAGGACTAGCGGGCGATACGCAGTATTTT.

This sequence joins TRBV28 and TRBJ2-1; no clear D gene. Germline CDR1 reads MDHEN; CDR2 reads SYDVKM. V was pared by 7 bases and J by 3 bases, with 16 bases between. The CDR3 extends over 15 amino acids. The CDR3 loop is CASTHSLAGYNEQFF. In DNA, the CDR3 is TGTGCCAGCACCCACTCATTGGCAGGCTACAATGAGCAGTTCTTC.

This clonotype was counted a few times. The chain recombines TRBV27 with TRBJ1-2, with D tentatively TRBD1 (5 bases). V was trimmed by 2 bases and J by 8 bases, leaving 12 bases between them. CDR1 and CDR2 from the germline V gene are MNHEY and SMNVEV (reference sequence). This CDR3 spans 13 amino acids. The CDR3 loop is CASSLVGTRGYTF. CDR3 nucleotides: TGTGCCAGCAGTTTAGTCGGGACTCGAGGCTACACCTTC.